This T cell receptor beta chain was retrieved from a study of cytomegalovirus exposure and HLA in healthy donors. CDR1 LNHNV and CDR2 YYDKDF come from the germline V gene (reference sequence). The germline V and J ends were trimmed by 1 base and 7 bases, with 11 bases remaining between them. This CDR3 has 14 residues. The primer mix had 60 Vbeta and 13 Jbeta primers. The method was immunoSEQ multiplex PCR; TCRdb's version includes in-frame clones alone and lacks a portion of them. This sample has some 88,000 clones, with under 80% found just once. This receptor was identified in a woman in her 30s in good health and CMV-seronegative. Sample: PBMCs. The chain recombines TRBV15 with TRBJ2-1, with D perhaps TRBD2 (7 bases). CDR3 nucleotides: TGTGCCACCAGCAGAGGGGGGGGGCCTAATGAGCAGTTCTTC. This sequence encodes CATSRGGGPNEQFF.